This T cell receptor beta chain is drawn from a study of cytomegalovirus exposure and HLA in healthy donors. Study overall: Researchers previously reported finding 90 million to 130 million unique TCR beta sequences from 170 million or so T cells.

Findings of the study overall: In vitro assays verified that three CMV-associated chains recognized CMV antigens specifically. Near-uniform donor sequencing depth was presumed by presence/absence analyses. Per published accounts, TCR beta sequences correctly predicted the HLA-A and HLA-B alleles of most subjects.

The germline CDR1 and CDR2 sequences are SEHNR and FQNEAQ (reference sequence). This CDR3 is built from 15 residues. The junction had 3 bases not matched to a gene; V was cut back by 4 bases and J by 2 bases. Notes on this clone: Its antigen remains unidentified.

PCR involved 60 Vbeta and 13 Jbeta primers. Measured with immunoSEQ multiplex PCR; TCRdb has only the in-frame clones, and not every one. The data show tens of thousands of clones, with around 78% seen just once and approximately 1.4% held by the top ten. The sequenced sample consisted of PBMCs. The receptor comes from a female donor in good health and CMV-seronegative. This sequence joins TRBV7-9 and TRBJ2-3; 10 bases line up with TRBD1. The CDR3 DNA follows: TGTGCCAGCAGCTCGGGACAGGGGTACACAGATACGCAGTATTTT. Residues: CASSSGQGYTDTQYF. Using reference TRBV7-9 and TRBJ2-3 for the parts outside the CDR3, the full variable domain is DTGVSQNPRHKITKRGQNVTFRCDPISEHNRLYWYRQTLGQGPEFLTYFQNEAQLEKSRLLSDRFSAERPKGSFSTLEIQRTEQGDSAMYLCASSSGQGYTDTQYFGPGTRLTVL.